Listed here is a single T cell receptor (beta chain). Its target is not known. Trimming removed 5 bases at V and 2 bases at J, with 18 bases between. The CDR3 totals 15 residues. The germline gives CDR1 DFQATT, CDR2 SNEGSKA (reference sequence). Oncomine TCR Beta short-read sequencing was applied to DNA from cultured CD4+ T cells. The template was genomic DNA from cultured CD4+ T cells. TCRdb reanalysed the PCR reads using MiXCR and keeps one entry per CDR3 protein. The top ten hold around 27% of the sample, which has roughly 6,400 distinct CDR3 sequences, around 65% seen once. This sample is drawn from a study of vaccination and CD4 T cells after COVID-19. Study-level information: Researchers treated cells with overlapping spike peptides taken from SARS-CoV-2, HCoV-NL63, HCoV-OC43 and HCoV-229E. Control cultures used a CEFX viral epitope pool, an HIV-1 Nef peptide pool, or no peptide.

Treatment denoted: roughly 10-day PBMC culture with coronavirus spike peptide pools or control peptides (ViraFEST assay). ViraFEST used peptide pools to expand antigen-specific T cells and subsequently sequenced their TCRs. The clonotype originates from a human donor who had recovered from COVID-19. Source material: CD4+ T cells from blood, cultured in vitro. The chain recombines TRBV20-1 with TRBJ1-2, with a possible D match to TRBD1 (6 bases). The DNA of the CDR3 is TGCAGTGCTTCCCGAAACCCAAGGGGGAACTATGGCTACACCTTC. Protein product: CSASRNPRGNYGYTF.